This passage covers 11 T cell receptor beta chains from one sample sequenced in a study of long-term antiretroviral therapy in people with HIV. Sequencing used immunoSEQ v3.0 at survey level. Using immunoSEQ multiplex PCR, the repertoire was profiled, and TCRdb retains in-frame clones only, with some absent. In the table there are 9,000 to 15,000 clones, almost 80% of which are singletons. Sequencing was performed on unsorted PBMCs, taken 0.8 years before starting antiretroviral therapy. Receptors originate from a woman in her thirties or forties with HIV.

V is TRBV5-6 and J is TRBJ1-1; D is undetermined. Trimming removed 2 bases at V and 0 bases at J, with 14 bases between. The CDR3 is 16 amino acids. From germline, CDR1 is SGHDT and CDR2 YYEEEE. CDR3 nucleotide sequence: TGTGCCAGCAGCTTTGGTGGCAGGTCTATGAACACTGAAGCTTTCTTT. Its translation is CASSFGGRSMNTEAFF.

By frequency in the sample, this clone is medium-sized. The genes are TRBV7-9 and TRBJ1-3; D unclear. The germline V gene encodes CDR1 SEHNR and CDR2 FQNEAQ (reference sequence). This CDR3 has 18 amino acids. Deletions cut 5 bases from V and 0 bases from J, with 20 bases between. CDR3 coding DNA: TGTGCCAGCAGCCCACGACACCTTTACCGGGCCTCTGGAAACACCATATATTTT. Its protein is CASSPRHLYRASGNTIYF.

The chain has TRBV2 and TRBJ2-1; 12 nucleotides agree with TRBD2. J lost 7 bases, V lost 7 bases, and 5 bases had no gene match. Germline CDR1 reads SNHLY; CDR2 reads FYNNEI. The CDR3 sequence is 14 residues long. In DNA, the CDR3 is TGTGCCAGCACGACTAGCGGGAGTGAAAATGAGCAGTTCTTC. It codes for CASTTSGSENEQFF.

V is TRBV19 and J is TRBJ1-4, with a possible D match to TRBD1 (5 bases). The germline V and J ends were trimmed by 0 bases and 10 bases, with 18 bases remaining between them. Germline-derived CDR1 and CDR2 are LNHDA and SQIVND (reference sequence). CDR3 length: 16 residues. In nucleotides, the CDR3 is TGTGCCAGTAGTATAGATGGTTCGGCAGGGAGGCGAAAACTGTTTTTT. Residues: CASSIDGSAGRRKLFF.

The rearrangement joins TRBV2 to TRBJ2-7, with D possibly matching TRBD2 (6 bases). The CDR3 has 12 amino acids. CDR1 SNHLY and CDR2 FYNNEI come from the germline V gene. V shed 0 bases and J shed 12 bases, with 12 bases lying between them. The CDR3 coding sequence is TGTGCCAGCAGTGAAGCGCGGGGATCAGGGTACTTC. Translated: CASSEARGSGYF.

This clone was picked up a small number of times. V gene TRBV28 combines with J gene TRBJ1-1; D uncertain. Trimming shortened V by 2 bases and J by 0 bases, and 10 bases separated the two germline ends. The CDR3 length is 15 residues. CDR1 is MDHEN and CDR2 is SYDVKM in the germline V gene. CDR3 DNA: TGTGCCAGCAGTTTAGGGAGCACGGTGAACACTGAAGCTTTCTTT. Protein sequence: CASSLGSTVNTEAFF.

The V and J genes are TRBV27 and TRBJ1-2; perhaps TRBD1 as D (6 bases). V was pared by 5 bases and J by 7 bases, with 23 bases between. CDR3 length: 16 amino acids. Germline V gene data show CDR1 as MNHEY and CDR2 as SMNVEV (reference sequence). The CDR3 DNA sequence: TGTGCCAGCAGTCCCGCCTCGGGGTGGGCCAGGGGTGGCTACACCTTC. Translated, it gives CASSPASGWARGGYTF.

The chain couples TRBV5-3 to TRBJ2-7, with D possibly being TRBD2 (6 bases). TRBV5-3 is labeled an ORF, and its function is uncertain. CDR3 size: 15 residues. The V and J ends lost 5 bases and 5 bases respectively, with 20 bases between them. CDR3 loop: CARRRRAGKSDEQYF. The CDR3 DNA reads as TGTGCCAGAAGGCGCCGTGCGGGAAAGAGCGACGAGCAGTACTTC.

V and J are TRBV28 and TRBJ1-3; D perhaps matches TRBD1 (6 bases). This CDR3 contains 14 residues. V was shortened by 2 bases and J by 10 bases, with 15 bases between the two germline ends. Germline V CDR1 and CDR2: MDHEN, SYDVKM. CDR3 coding DNA: TGTGCCAGCAGTTTAGGGGGCGCCTCCGATACCATATATTTT. Translating gives CASSLGGASDTIYF.

This chain links TRBV5-4 with TRBJ1-1, with D possibly being TRBD1 (5 bases). CDR1 is SGHNT and CDR2 is YYREEE in the germline V gene (reference sequence). This CDR3 spans 14 amino acids. V shed 5 bases and J shed 5 bases, with 16 bases lying between them. The chain's CDR3 is CASSSEVRETEAFF. The CDR3 DNA reads TGTGCCAGCAGTTCCGAGGTCAGGGAAACTGAAGCTTTCTTT.

This chain links TRBV6-5 with TRBJ2-1; 12 bases match TRBD2. V was pared by 7 bases and J by 10 bases, with 5 bases of the junction left unmatched. CDR1 MNHEY and CDR2 SVGAGI come from the germline V gene. This CDR3 spans 13 amino acids. CDR3 DNA: TGTGCCAGCATACCTAGCGGGAGGGGAGAGCAGTTCTTC. The encoded protein is CASIPSGRGEQFF.